The entry below gives a single T cell receptor beta chain sequence along with its context. CDR3 length: 13 amino acids. The trim removed 7 bases at V and 6 bases at J, leaving 3 bases unmatched. Germline V lookup: CDR1 SEHNR, CDR2 FQNEAQ (reference sequence). This sample was taken from a study of blood T cell repertoires in COVID-19. Profiled with immunoSEQ multiplex PCR; TCRdb holds only in-frame clones, not every one. The table shows roughly 250,000 clones, with around 87% occurring only once. The sample consisted of PBMCs or T cells enriched from blood (not recorded which). This receptor was taken from a woman between 18 and 29 years old who had recovered from COVID-19. V usage is TRBV7-9 and J usage is TRBJ1-6; TRBD1 matches 7 bases. CDR3 in DNA: TGTGCCAGCACCGGACAGGCTAATTCACCCCTCCACTTT. Translating gives CASTGQANSPLHF.